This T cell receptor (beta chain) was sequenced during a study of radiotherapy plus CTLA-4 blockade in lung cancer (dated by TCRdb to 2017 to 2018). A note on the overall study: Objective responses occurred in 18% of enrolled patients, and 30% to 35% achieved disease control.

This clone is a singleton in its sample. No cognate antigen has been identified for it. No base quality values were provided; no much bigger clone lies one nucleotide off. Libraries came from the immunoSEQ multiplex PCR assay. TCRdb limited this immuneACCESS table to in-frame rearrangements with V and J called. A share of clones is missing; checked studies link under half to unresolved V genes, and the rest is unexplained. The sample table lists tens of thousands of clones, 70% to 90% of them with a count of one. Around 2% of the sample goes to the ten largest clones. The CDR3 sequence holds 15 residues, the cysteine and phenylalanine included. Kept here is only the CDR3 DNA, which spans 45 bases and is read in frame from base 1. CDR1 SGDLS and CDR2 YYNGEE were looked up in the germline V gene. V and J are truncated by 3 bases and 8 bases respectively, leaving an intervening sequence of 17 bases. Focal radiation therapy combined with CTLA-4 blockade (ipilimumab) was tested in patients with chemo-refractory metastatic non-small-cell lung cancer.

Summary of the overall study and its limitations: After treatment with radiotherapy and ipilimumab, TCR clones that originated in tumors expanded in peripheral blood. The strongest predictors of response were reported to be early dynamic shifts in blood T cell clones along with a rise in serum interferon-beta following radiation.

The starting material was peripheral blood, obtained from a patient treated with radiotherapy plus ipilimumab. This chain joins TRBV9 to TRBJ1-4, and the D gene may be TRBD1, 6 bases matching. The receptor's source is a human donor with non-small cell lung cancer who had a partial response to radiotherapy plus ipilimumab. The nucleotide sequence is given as TGTGCCAGCAGCGCGGCAGGGGACGAAGGAGAAAAACTGTTTTTT. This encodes CASSAAGDEGEKLFF.